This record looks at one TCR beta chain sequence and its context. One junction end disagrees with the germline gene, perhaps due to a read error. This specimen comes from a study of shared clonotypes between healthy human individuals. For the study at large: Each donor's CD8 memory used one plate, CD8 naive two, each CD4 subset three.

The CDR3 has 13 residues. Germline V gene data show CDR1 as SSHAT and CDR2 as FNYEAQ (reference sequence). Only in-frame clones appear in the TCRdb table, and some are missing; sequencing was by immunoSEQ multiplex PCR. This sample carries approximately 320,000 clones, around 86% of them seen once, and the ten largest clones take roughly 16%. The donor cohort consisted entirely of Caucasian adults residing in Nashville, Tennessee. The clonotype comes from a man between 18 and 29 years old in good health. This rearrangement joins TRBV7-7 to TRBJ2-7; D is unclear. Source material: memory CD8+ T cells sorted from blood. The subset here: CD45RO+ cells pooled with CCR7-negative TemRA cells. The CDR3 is CASSLVPFYEQYF. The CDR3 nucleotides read TGTGCTAGCAGCTTAGTACCTTTCTACGAGCAGTACTTC.